This T cell receptor beta chain came from a study of immune evolution from preneoplasia to lung adenocarcinoma. General study points: Compared with EGFR-mutant or double wild-type lesions, KRAS-mutant nodules were more clonal. Normal lung had the highest top T cell clone frequencies.

To note about this clone: As yet, its antigen is unknown. The sample has other DNA sequences that encode this CDR3 too.

The CDR3 spans 12 residues. Germline-derived CDR1 and CDR2 are MNHNY and SVGAGI (reference sequence). V was trimmed by 0 bases and J by 3 bases, leaving 2 bases between them. Repertoires were generated with immunoSEQ multiplex PCR, while TCRdb's copy carries only in-frame clones and drops some. The sample gives 3,200 or so clones, 60% to 75% of which show up once; 10% is in the top ten. Sequencing was performed on FFPE minimally invasive lung adenocarcinoma tissue. The sequence was obtained from a person between 60 and 80 years old with lung adenocarcinoma. The rearrangement links TRBV6-6 to TRBJ1-1; D unresolved. CDR3 sequence (DNA): TGTGCCAGCAGTTACTCGGACACTGAAGCTTTCTTT. Translated: CASSYSDTEAFF.